The 25 T cell receptor beta chains listed next were all sequenced from one sample in a study of shared clonotypes between healthy human individuals. Method: immunoSEQ multiplex PCR; TCRdb's copy keeps in-frame clones and lacks some. The sample yields more than 400,000 clones, approximately 95% seen once. Sequenced input: naive CD4+ T cells sorted from blood. Subset of the sample: CD45RA+ positively selected. The receptors come from a woman between 25 and 40 years old in good health.

J is TRBJ1-1 and V is TRBV5-4; D possibly corresponds to TRBD1 (6 bases). The ends were cut back, 4 bases at V and 8 bases at J, with 15 bases in the middle. Per germline, CDR1 SGHNT and CDR2 YYREEE (reference sequence). The CDR3 runs to 13 residues. CDR3 DNA: TGTGCCAGCAGCCCGGCGGGGGGCAAGGAAGCTTTCTTT. This sequence encodes CASSPAGGKEAFF.

The genes are TRBV6-4 and TRBJ2-5; perhaps TRBD1 as D (5 bases). The CDR3 runs 14 residues. Germline CDR1 and CDR2: MRHNA and SNTAGT. V lost 5 bases and J lost 7, with 17 bases in between. The CDR3 DNA sequence: TGTGCCAGCAGTCCCCAGCAGGGTTCGGGGACCCAGTACTTC. Its protein is CASSPQQGSGTQYF.

The V and J genes are TRBV10-2 and TRBJ1-5; tentative D call: TRBD1 (5 bases). Trimming cost V 5 bases and J 4 bases, with 12 bases left between them. CDR1 and CDR2 from the germline V gene are WSHSY and SAAADI. The CDR3 extends over 14 amino acids. The DNA for the CDR3 is TGCGCCAGCAGTCGGGACCGACCGAATCAGCCCCAGCATTTT. Protein product: CASSRDRPNQPQHF.

This chain links TRBV28 with TRBJ2-3; D perhaps matches TRBD2 (6 bases). V lost 4 bases and J 0 bases, leaving 20 bases between the germline ends. In germline, CDR1 is MDHEN, CDR2 SYDVKM. The CDR3 consists of 18 residues. For the CDR3, the DNA is TGTGCCAGCAGTTACCCAGCGGGTTGGGGACTTAGCACAGATACGCAGTATTTT. Amino acids: CASSYPAGWGLSTDTQYF.

The chain has TRBV6-1 and TRBJ2-2, with a tentative D call TRBD2 (6 bases). The V end lost 8 bases, the J end lost 3 bases, and 10 bases lay between the germline ends. The CDR3 totals 13 residues. CDR1 and CDR2 (germline): MNHNS, SASEGT. The CDR3 DNA sequence: TGTGCCAGCTCGGAGGGGTACACCGGGGAGCTGTTTTTT. It specifies CASSEGYTGELFF.

The J gene is TRBJ2-1, the V gene TRBV6-5; TRBD2 matches 15 bases. CDR1 is MNHEY and CDR2 is SVGAGI in the germline V gene. The CDR3 has 14 residues. Trimming took 5 bases from V and 15 from J; bases not matched to a gene: 8. Here the CDR3 DNA reads TGTGCCAGCAGTAAAGGACTAGCGGGAGGGCCATGGTTCTTC. Its protein product is CASSKGLAGGPWFF.

This sequence joins TRBV19 and TRBJ2-1; 7 nucleotides agree with TRBD1. Germline V gives CDR1 LNHDA, CDR2 SQIVND (reference sequence). This CDR3 is built from 12 residues. V trimming: 5 bases; J trimming: 15 bases; junction bases outside the gene matches: 10. The CDR3 reads CASSPQTGMPFF. The CDR3 region has the DNA TGTGCCAGTAGTCCCCAGACAGGGATGCCGTTCTTC.

V and J are TRBV5-1 and TRBJ1-5; D is unclear. The CDR3 spans 16 residues. Germline V gene sequence: CDR1 SGHRS, CDR2 YFSETQ. V shed 5 bases and J shed 0 bases, with 15 bases lying between them. The CDR3: CASRSNFPPSNQPQHF. As DNA, the CDR3 is TGCGCCAGCAGGAGCAATTTTCCCCCTAGCAATCAGCCCCAGCATTTT.

This rearrangement joins TRBV6-5 to TRBJ1-1, with 8 bases fitting TRBD1. The germline CDR1 and CDR2 sequences are MNHEY and SVGAGI. The CDR3 extends over 13 amino acids. With 6 bases clipped from V and 7 bases from J, the junction kept 7 bases outside the gene matches. The CDR3 is CASRFQGADEAFF. Written as DNA, the CDR3 is TGTGCCAGCAGGTTTCAGGGGGCTGATGAAGCTTTCTTT.

The genes are TRBV6-6 and TRBJ2-3; 10 bases line up with TRBD1. The CDR3 has 16 amino acids. Germline V lookup: CDR1 MNHNY, CDR2 SVGAGI (reference sequence). J lost 3 bases, V lost 5 bases, and 8 bases had no gene match. The CDR3 DNA reads as TGTGCCAGCAGTCCCCAGACAGGGGGCGGGACAGATACGCAGTATTTT. The encoded protein is CASSPQTGGGTDTQYF.

The chain combines TRBV11-1 with TRBJ1-1; 7 bases agree with TRBD1. V trimming: 5 bases; J trimming: 11 bases; junction bases outside the gene matches: 8. This CDR3 has 12 amino acids. Germline V gene lookup returns CDR1 SGHAT and CDR2 FQDESV (reference sequence). CDR3 DNA sequence: TGTGCCAGCAGCCCGCGACAGGGTAGGGCTTTCTTT. Translating it yields CASSPRQGRAFF.

The V gene is TRBV5-1, the J gene TRBJ2-3; 10 bases align to TRBD2. V lost 7 bases and J lost 9; bases outside the gene matches: 11. The CDR3 has 14 residues. Germline-derived CDR1 and CDR2 are SGHRS and YFSETQ. The CDR3 spells CASERLAGEGTQYF. In DNA form, the CDR3 reads TGCGCCAGCGAGCGGCTAGCGGGAGAAGGAACGCAGTATTTT. The variable domain in full, completed from reference TRBV5-1 and TRBJ2-3, reads KAGVTQTPRYLIKTRGQQVTLSCSPISGHRSVSWYQQTPGQGLQFLFEYFSETQRNKGNFPGRFSGRQFSNSRSEMNVSTLELGDSALYLCASERLAGEGTQYFGPGTRLTVL.

The chain has TRBV18 and TRBJ2-3, with TRBD1 matching 8 bases. The CDR3 extends over 15 amino acids. Germline-derived CDR1 and CDR2 are KGHSH and LQKENI. After removal of 5 bases from V and 3 bases from J, the junction contained 7 bases not matched to a gene. This CDR3 is CASSFTGGETDTQYF. As DNA, the CDR3 is TGTGCCAGCTCATTTACAGGGGGAGAAACAGATACGCAGTATTTT.

This sequence joins TRBV5-4 and TRBJ2-3; D possibly matches TRBD1 or TRBD2 (5 bases each). Germline CDR1 and CDR2: SGHNT and YYREEE (reference sequence). The CDR3 has 16 amino acids. V was clipped by 4 bases and J by 2 bases, with 17 bases between them. The CDR3 sequence: CASSPPWGGFTDTQYF. CDR3 nucleotides: TGTGCCAGCAGCCCGCCGTGGGGCGGGTTCACAGATACGCAGTATTTT.

The chain employs TRBV6-1 and TRBJ2-3, with 8 bases lining up with TRBD2. CDR1 is MNHNS and CDR2 is SASEGT in the germline V gene. The length of the CDR3 is 15 residues. The ends lost 7 bases at V and 2 bases at J; junction bases unmatched: 8. The CDR3, as DNA: TGTGCCAGCATAATAAGCGGGAGTCCCACAGATACGCAGTATTTT. It is translated as CASIISGSPTDTQYF.

This clone was seen once. This CDR3 reads CASSPGQGLYEQYF. The CDR3 DNA reads TGTGCCAGCTCACCGGGACAGGGTTTGTACGAGCAGTACTTC. This chain links TRBV18 with TRBJ2-5; 9 positions agree with TRBD1. The DNA end is more similar to TRBJ2-7, so the J call may be wrong. CDR3 length equals 14 residues. The germline CDR1 and CDR2 sequences are KGHSH and LQKENI.

The chain joins TRBV27 to TRBJ1-5; D call uncertain. CDR1 is MNHEY, CDR2 SMNVEV, per germline (reference sequence). V lost 5 bases and J 9 bases, leaving 14 bases between the germline ends. The CDR3 runs 13 residues. As DNA, the CDR3 is TGTGCCAGCAGTCAGGCCCTTCCCCCGCCCCAGCATTTT. Encoded protein: CASSQALPPPQHF.

The chain carries TRBV7-9 and TRBJ2-1, with TRBD2 matching 14 bases. This CDR3 is built from 16 residues. With 3 bases clipped from V and 9 bases from J, the junction kept 7 bases outside the gene matches. In germline, CDR1 is SEHNR, CDR2 FQNEAQ (reference sequence). CDR3 amino acids: CASSFSTSGRAIEQFF. The DNA for the CDR3 is TGTGCCAGCAGCTTTTCGACTAGCGGGAGGGCCATTGAGCAGTTCTTC.

The rearrangement joins TRBV6-1 to TRBJ1-2, with D possibly TRBD1 on 6 matching bases. The CDR3 is 13 residues long. Per germline, CDR1 MNHNS and CDR2 SASEGT. V was pared by 4 bases and J by 4 bases, with 10 bases between. In nucleotides, the CDR3 is TGTGCCAGCAGTGCACAGGGTATCTATGGCTACACCTTC. Encoded protein: CASSAQGIYGYTF.

This rearrangement joins TRBV6-5 to TRBJ1-2, with D unclear. The germline V gene has CDR1 MNHEY and CDR2 SVGAGI. Trimming stripped 8 bases from V and 2 bases from J, with 15 bases between. The CDR3 sequence is 14 residues long. The CDR3 protein is CASQESAVNYGYTF. DNA of the CDR3: TGTGCCAGCCAGGAATCGGCCGTAAACTATGGCTACACCTTC.

This chain joins TRBV28 and TRBJ2-1, with TRBD2 matching 15 bases. J was trimmed by 4 bases and V by 9 bases; bases with no gene match: 1. The CDR3 is 14 residues long. The germline gives CDR1 MDHEN, CDR2 SYDVKM. The CDR3 coding sequence is TGTGCCAGTGGGACTAGCGGGAGGTACAATGAGCAGTTCTTC. Translation: CASGTSGRYNEQFF.

This clone was seen a few times. V usage is TRBV30 and J usage is TRBJ2-7, with 8 bases fitting TRBD2. V lost 5 bases and J lost 6; bases outside the gene matches: 9. This CDR3 has 13 residues. Germline V gene sequence: CDR1 GTSNPN, CDR2 SVGIG (reference sequence). CDR3 in amino acids: CAWRGGFALEQYF. In nucleotides, the CDR3 is TGTGCCTGGCGGGGGGGTTTCGCCCTCGAGCAGTACTTC.

The gene calls are TRBV4-1 and TRBJ1-3; 9 bases agree with TRBD1. The ends lost 4 bases at V and 4 bases at J; junction bases unmatched: 5. The CDR3 extends over 15 amino acids. Germline lookup yields CDR1 MGHRA and CDR2 YSYEKL. CDR3 residues: CASSPGQGPGNTIYF. DNA for the CDR3: TGCGCCAGCAGCCCAGGACAGGGGCCGGGAAACACCATATATTTT.

This rearrangement joins TRBV6-1 to TRBJ2-7; TRBD2 matches 11 bases. J gave up 3 bases and V 0 bases, and 1 base lay outside the gene matches. In germline, CDR1 is MNHNS, CDR2 SASEGT. The CDR3 totals 15 residues. The CDR3 loop is CASSEATSGGYEQYF. CDR3 DNA sequence: TGTGCCAGCAGTGAAGCCACTAGCGGGGGCTACGAGCAGTACTTC.

Of note for this clone: Within the sample, other DNA sequences also encode this same CDR3. The J gene is TRBJ2-5, the V gene TRBV30, with D unresolved. The DNA end is a closer match to TRBJ2-7, so the J assignment may be wrong. CDR1 and CDR2 (germline): GTSNPN, SVGIG (reference sequence). The CDR3 extends over 11 amino acids. CDR3 DNA: TGTGCCTGGAGTTCCGCCTACGAGCAGTACTTC. Translated: CAWSSAYEQYF.